This T cell receptor (beta chain) originates from a study of blood T cell repertoires in COVID-19 (dated by TCRdb to the early 2020s). Context from the whole study: Collaborator samples came from the United States, Italy and Spain and covered acute and convalescent phases of COVID-19. The prospective study material was composed of cDNA or gDNA derived from T cells, B-cell-depleted T cells, or PBMCs. Deeply sampled blood TCRbeta repertoires from subjects exposed to, actively infected with, or recovered from COVID-19 were included in the dataset. The repertoires were released in a freely available public database meant as a resource for research on the immune response to SARS-CoV-2. Samples were obtained from the ongoing ImmuneRACE study (first 160 participants) and from about 1,300 subjects provided by 6 global collaborators. Nearly every sample came with metadata listing a de-identified subject ID, COVID-19 status, age in years and sex. Where available, HLA class I and class II types were taken from metadata supplied by the sample provider and were not determined by assay-based typing. Results the study describes overall, beyond this receptor: Clinical and demographic metadata were provided uncurated, with the amount varying by source and participant.

For this chain, trimming is 3 bases at the V end and 7 bases at the J end, and the number of junction bases without a gene match is 3. Taken from cysteine to phenylalanine, the CDR3 has 14 residues. Only the CDR3 part of the read is kept: 42 bases, read in frame from the first base. The germline V gene encodes CDR1 SEHNR and CDR2 FQNEAQ (reference sequence). Each collaborating institution followed its own protocols to collect whole blood in K2EDTA tubes. Collaborator samples were shipped for TCRbeta analysis as frozen whole blood, isolated PBMCs, or DNA extracted from either sample type. A note on this clone: The antigen this receptor binds is unknown. The record has no base qualities; no much larger clone is one base away.

TCRbeta CDR3 regions were amplified from genomic DNA using the immunoSEQ Assay, a bias-controlled multiplex PCR. The authors' analysis ran thus. Nucleated cell counts per sample were estimated from amplification of reference gene primers within the assay. To quantify the absolute abundance of each unique TCRbeta CDR3 rearrangement, sequence reads were collapsed and filtered. Productive Simpson clonality was computed per sample as the square root of Simpson's diversity index over productive rearrangements. The source is immuneACCESS, and TCRdb retained only in-frame sequences with V and J called. Part of the clones is not carried over; for the studies checked, unresolved V genes explain less than half of this, and the remainder is unexplained. V and J calls and clone size follow that table, whereas D and trimming were derived from the DNA. The sample table shows about 140,000 clones, and around nine tenths are seen once. The ten top clones hold 4% to 4.5% of the sample.

The source material was peripheral blood. This sequence originates from a woman aged 35 to 49 with acute or convalescent COVID-19. The chain is encoded by TRBV7-9 joined to TRBJ1-2; the central 12 bases match TRBD1. CDR3 loop: CASSLGQGAFGYTF. The DNA sequence is TGTGCCAGCAGCTTGGGACAGGGGGCTTTTGGCTACACCTTC.